The next 13 T cell receptor beta chains were all read from a single sample in a study of graft-versus-host responses after intestinal transplantation. Profiling relied on immunoSEQ multiplex PCR, and the TCRdb table lists in-frame clones only, not all of them. The data hold about 94,000 clones, with over 75% observed a single time. The antigens for these receptors are not known. The sequencing used unstimulated CD8+ T cells sorted from spleen or lymph node cells, collected before intestinal transplant. The source of these receptors is a human donor who received an intestinal transplant.

The CDR3 loop reads CASSRNPREVGDTQYF. In DNA, the CDR3 is TGTGCCAGCAGCCGAAACCCCAGGGAAGTCGGCGATACGCAGTATTTT. The rearrangement links TRBV7-3 to TRBJ2-3, with D possibly matching TRBD1 (5 bases). The germline V and J ends were trimmed by 5 bases and 6 bases, with 21 bases remaining between them. Germline V gene data show CDR1 as SGHTA and CDR2 as FQGTGA. The CDR3 contains 16 residues.

The chain couples TRBV4-1 to TRBJ2-7; a weak D match, TRBD2 (5 bases). CDR3 size: 15 residues. The V end was cut by 1 base, the J end by 1 base, with 11 bases between. CDR1 is MGHRA, CDR2 YSYEKL, per germline. In DNA, the CDR3 is TGCGCCAGCAGCCAAGCCCGTGGAGGTTCCTACGAGCAGTACTTC. Translated, it gives CASSQARGGSYEQYF.

The V and J genes are TRBV7-2 and TRBJ2-1, with 8 bases aligning to TRBD2. The V gene's germline CDR1 is SGHTA and CDR2 FQGNSA. V lost 0 bases, J lost 5 bases, and 6 bases stayed unmatched. The CDR3 sequence is 16 residues long. CDR3 in amino acids: CASSLAGLGDHNEQFF. The CDR3 nucleotides read TGTGCCAGCAGCTTAGCGGGACTAGGAGACCACAATGAGCAGTTCTTC. Full variable domain (outside the CDR3, taken from reference TRBV7-2 and TRBJ2-1): GAGVSQSPSNKVTEKGKDVELRCDPISGHTALYWYRQSLGQGLEFLIYFQGNSAPDKSGLPSDRFSAERTGGSVSTLTIQRTQQEDSAVYLCASSLAGLGDHNEQFFGPGTRLTVL.

The V call is TRBV5-1, the J call TRBJ2-3; TRBD2 aligns across 9 bases. This CDR3 contains 16 residues. Germline V gives CDR1 SGHRS, CDR2 YFSETQ. Germline trimming cut 5 bases from V and 3 bases from J; bases unmatched to any gene: 10. The CDR3 DNA follows: TGCGCCAGCAGATTCAAGGCGGGAGGGGTTACAGATACGCAGTATTTT. This encodes CASRFKAGGVTDTQYF.

The V gene is TRBV28, the J gene TRBJ1-4, with 7 bases identical to TRBD1. Losses at the gene ends were 6 bases for V and 7 bases for J; bases not matched to a gene: 8. Germline V lookup: CDR1 MDHEN, CDR2 SYDVKM. The CDR3 is 14 residues long. This CDR3 is CASSPDRYLEKLFF. The CDR3 nucleotides read TGTGCCAGCAGCCCGGACAGGTATCTTGAAAAACTGTTTTTT.

This chain joins TRBV27 and TRBJ1-5; D not certain. The CDR3 runs to 14 residues. Germline values: CDR1 MNHEY, CDR2 SMNVEV (reference sequence). The V end was cut by 2 bases, the J end by 0 bases, with 5 bases between. The CDR3 here is CASSLSDSNQPQHF. DNA for the CDR3: TGTGCCAGCAGTTTAAGCGATAGCAATCAGCCCCAGCATTTT.

The genes are TRBV4-1 and TRBJ2-1; a possible D gene is TRBD2 (6 bases). Per the germline V gene, CDR1 is MGHRA and CDR2 is YSYEKL. The length of the CDR3 is 18 residues. The germline V and J ends were trimmed by 3 bases and 4 bases, with 22 bases remaining between them. The CDR3 region is CASSQDPPIAVLYNEQFF. For the CDR3, the DNA is TGCGCCAGCAGCCAGGACCCGCCTATAGCGGTCCTTTACAATGAGCAGTTCTTC.

The CDR3 loop is CASSELPGYEQYF. The CDR3 nucleotides read TGCGCCAGCAGTGAGCTACCCGGGTACGAGCAGTACTTC. The V call is TRBV10-1, the J call TRBJ2-7; D gene unclear. The CDR3 has 13 amino acids. CDR1 is WNHNN, CDR2 SYGVQD, per germline (reference sequence). V was shortened by 2 bases and J by 4 bases, with 9 bases between the two germline ends.

The chain is built from TRBV10-3 and TRBJ1-2; 7 bases align to TRBD1. Germline V gene lookup returns CDR1 ENHRY and CDR2 SYGVKD. V lost 11 bases and J lost 8; bases outside the gene matches: 14. The CDR3 extends over 13 amino acids. CDR3 amino acids: CAAIMRQGDGYTF. CDR3 nucleotide sequence: TGTGCCGCCATCATGCGACAGGGTGACGGCTACACCTTC.

The chain combines TRBV30 with TRBJ1-2; the D is unclear. CDR1 GTSNPN and CDR2 SVGIG come from the germline V gene (reference sequence). This CDR3 comprises 12 residues. V shed 6 bases and J shed 6 bases, with 14 bases lying between them. CDR3 in DNA: TGTGCCTGTGACAATTTCCCCCATGGCTACACCTTC. Protein: CACDNFPHGYTF.

The gene calls are TRBV5-6 and TRBJ2-5; no reliable D call. Near its end, the DNA agrees better with TRBJ2-7, so the J call may be wrong. The germline V gene has CDR1 SGHDT and CDR2 YYEEEE. There are 16 residues in the CDR3. The CDR3 DNA reads TGTGCCAGCAGTTTCTCCCGACAAAACCCCCTCTACGAGCAGTACTTC. As protein: CASSFSRQNPLYEQYF.

J is TRBJ1-5 and V is TRBV6-1; D possibly corresponds to TRBD1 (5 bases). V shed 4 bases and J shed 4 bases, with 11 bases lying between them. From germline, CDR1 is MNHNS and CDR2 SASEGT. The CDR3 totals 14 residues. The CDR3 DNA sequence: TGTGCCAGCAGTGTAAACAGGAATAATCAGCCCCAGCATTTT. Its protein is CASSVNRNNQPQHF.

The J gene is TRBJ1-1, the V gene TRBV19, with D maybe TRBD1 (5 bases). The germline CDR1 and CDR2 sequences are LNHDA and SQIVND (reference sequence). The CDR3 loop spans 15 amino acids. The ends were cut back, 0 bases at V and 6 bases at J, with 14 bases in the middle. The CDR3 protein is CASSIDPAGGAEAFF. The CDR3 DNA sequence: TGTGCCAGTAGTATAGATCCGGCTGGGGGGGCTGAAGCTTTCTTT.